The 25 T cell receptor beta chains reported below all come from one sample, sequenced in a study of CD8+ T cells in alopecia areata. Reverse transcription of extracted RNA yielded cDNA, which provided the sequencing template. Clones were read by immunoSEQ multiplex PCR, and TCRdb kept only the in-frame ones, dropping some. The table shows roughly 110,000 clones, with roughly 84% occurring only once. Described treatment: oral pan-JAK inhibitor, 5-10 mg twice daily. The starting material was CD8+ T cells sorted from blood, obtained at week 24, from a patient treated with tofacitinib. The origin of the receptors is a human donor with alopecia areata.

The rearrangement uses TRBV6-6 and TRBJ2-1; 7 bases are shared with TRBD1. The J segment lost 5 bases and the V segment lost 2 bases, leaving 6 bases of the junction unmatched. The CDR3 contains 15 residues. Germline CDR1 is MNHNY and CDR2 is SVGAGI (reference sequence). The CDR3 bases are TGTGCCAGCAGTTACCCAATCGGACAGGACAATGAGCAGTTCTTC. Its protein product is CASSYPIGQDNEQFF.

V usage is TRBV6-1 and J usage is TRBJ2-7; D is undetermined. CDR1 and CDR2 from the germline V gene are MNHNS and SASEGT. There are 10 residues in the CDR3. Trimming took 5 bases from V and 4 from J, leaving 3 bases between them. DNA for the CDR3: TGTGCCAGCAGTAATTACGAGCAGTACTTC. Its translation: CASSNYEQYF.

The count of this clone is one. The rearrangement links TRBV28 to TRBJ2-3, with D unresolved. V was shortened by 5 bases and J by 2 bases, with 11 bases between the two germline ends. Germline assignment: CDR1 MDHEN and CDR2 SYDVKM. This CDR3 is built from 14 residues. The CDR3 reads CASSTDRYTDTQYF. The CDR3 DNA is TGTGCCAGCAGTACAGACCGATACACAGATACGCAGTATTTT.

V is TRBV4-2 and J is TRBJ1-2; 7 nucleotides match TRBD1. The germline V gene has CDR1 LGHNA and CDR2 YNFKEQ. Unmatched junction bases numbered 8, after V lost 2 bases and J lost 8 bases. The CDR3 loop spans 14 amino acids. Written as DNA, the CDR3 is TGTGCCAGCAGCCAACCGACAGGGATTTGGGGCTACACCTTC. Its translation: CASSQPTGIWGYTF.

This chain links TRBV4-2 with TRBJ2-5, with D possibly matching TRBD1 (6 bases). Germline V lookup: CDR1 LGHNA, CDR2 YNFKEQ. Trimming pared 0 bases from V and 5 bases from J, leaving 16 bases between. This CDR3 comprises 16 residues. For the CDR3, the DNA is TGTGCCAGCAGCCAAGAAGAGGTCAGGGGCTTCGAGACCCAGTACTTC. It codes for CASSQEEVRGFETQYF.

The chain employs TRBV6-5 and TRBJ1-2; no clear D gene. Germline V lookup: CDR1 MNHEY, CDR2 SVGAGI. This CDR3 has 13 residues. Trimming removed 5 bases at V and 8 bases at J, with 15 bases between. The CDR3 sequence is CASSNRGGEGYTF. Written as DNA, the CDR3 is TGTGCCAGCAGTAACCGGGGAGGTGAGGGCTACACCTTC.

J is TRBJ2-5 and V is TRBV5-6, with a possible D match to TRBD2 (5 bases). The CDR3 sequence is 14 residues long. Germline V gene sequence: CDR1 SGHDT, CDR2 YYEEEE. Trimming removed 4 bases from V and 5 bases from J, with 15 bases in between. CDR3 nucleotides: TGTGCCAGCAGCCCTCGGCGGGTCGGGGAGACCCAGTACTTC. Translated: CASSPRRVGETQYF.

The table lists this clone with a few counts. The chain employs TRBV29-1 and TRBJ2-3; D is unclear. The CDR3 covers 14 residues. Germline V gives CDR1 SQVTM, CDR2 ANQGSEA. V lost 4 bases to trimming and J lost 4 bases, with 15 bases between them. The chain's CDR3 is CSVAGLVVADTQYF. In DNA form, the CDR3 reads TGCAGCGTTGCGGGCCTAGTGGTGGCAGATACGCAGTATTTT.

V usage is TRBV5-1 and J usage is TRBJ1-2; TRBD1 matches at 10 bases. CDR3 length equals 16 residues. Germline V lookup: CDR1 SGHRS, CDR2 YFSETQ. V lost 2 bases, J lost 8 bases, and 12 bases stayed unmatched. CDR3 loop: CASSFLTGGASEGYTF. The CDR3 nucleotides are TGCGCCAGCAGCTTCTTGACAGGGGGCGCTTCAGAAGGCTACACCTTC.

CDR3 amino acids: CASSPGYGDEQFF. Written as DNA, the CDR3 is TGTGCCAGCAGTCCCGGCTATGGAGATGAGCAGTTCTTC. The J gene is TRBJ2-1, the V gene TRBV27; no clear D gene. Germline lookup yields CDR1 MNHEY and CDR2 SMNVEV (reference sequence). Trimming left V 5 bases short and J 8 bases short, with 13 bases between. The CDR3 sequence is 13 residues long.

This chain connects TRBV4-1 to TRBJ2-5; D remains ambiguous. The V end lost 1 base, the J end lost 4 bases, and 13 bases lay between the germline ends. The CDR3 consists of 15 residues. Germline V gene sequence: CDR1 MGHRA, CDR2 YSYEKL. CDR3 bases: TGCGCCAGCAGCCAAGTCATCGGACGCGGAGAGACCCAGTACTTC. The encoded protein is CASSQVIGRGETQYF.

The CDR3 coding sequence is TGTGCCAGCAGTACCCTAGCGGGGCAGTATTTT. Translated: CASSTLAGQYF. The rearrangement joins TRBV6-5 to TRBJ2-3, with 8 nucleotides matching TRBD2. The CDR3 is made up of 11 amino acids. CDR1 is MNHEY, CDR2 SVGAGI, per germline. V trimming: 5 bases; J trimming: 11 bases; junction bases outside the gene matches: 3.

The chain recombines TRBV5-4 with TRBJ2-2; 9 bases align to TRBD1. The CDR3 is 18 amino acids. CDR1 and CDR2 from the germline V gene are SGHNT and YYREEE (reference sequence). V shed 3 bases, J shed 4 bases, and the junction held 13 bases outside the gene matches. The CDR3 nucleotides are TGTGCCAGCAGCTCAGAGTCCCGGGACAGGGTGGGCACCGGGGAGCTGTTTTTT. This translates into CASSSESRDRVGTGELFF.

V is TRBV27 and J is TRBJ1-6; possibly TRBD1 for D (5 bases). Germline V gene lookup returns CDR1 MNHEY and CDR2 SMNVEV (reference sequence). CDR3 length: 13 residues. Between the trimmed V and J ends, which lost 5 bases and 10 bases, there was a span of 12 bases. CDR3 in DNA: TGTGCCAGCAGTCCCCCCGGGGGGTCACCCCTCCACTTT. Translation: CASSPPGGSPLHF.

The rearrangement uses TRBV30 and TRBJ1-3, with D perhaps TRBD1 (6 bases). The CDR3 has 14 amino acids. Trimming left V 4 bases short and J 3 bases short, with 13 bases between. Germline V gene lookup returns CDR1 GTSNPN and CDR2 SVGIG (reference sequence). The CDR3 spells CAWMTQGLGNTIYF. The CDR3 coding sequence is TGTGCCTGGATGACTCAGGGGCTTGGAAACACCATATATTTT.

V is TRBV13 and J is TRBJ1-1; the D gene is possibly TRBD1 (5 bases). This CDR3 has 16 residues. V was cut by 5 bases and J by 4 bases, with 20 bases left in between. Germline lookup yields CDR1 PRHDT and CDR2 FYEKMQ (reference sequence). The CDR3 DNA reads as TGTGCCAGCAGCCAACTCTCCAGGGTTGTGAGCACTGAAGCTTTCTTT. It codes for CASSQLSRVVSTEAFF.

The chain carries TRBV27 and TRBJ2-1, with 12 bases identical to TRBD2. The CDR3 totals 18 residues. Germline CDR1 reads MNHEY; CDR2 reads SMNVEV (reference sequence). The trim removed 2 bases at V and 3 bases at J, leaving 8 bases unmatched. The CDR3 here is CASSLKASGGAVYNEQFF. CDR3 in DNA: TGTGCCAGCAGTTTAAAGGCTAGCGGGGGGGCGGTCTACAATGAGCAGTTCTTC.

The chain joins TRBV5-6 to TRBJ2-7, with 12 bases aligning to TRBD1. Unmatched junction bases numbered 3, after V lost 3 bases and J lost 5 bases. Germline CDR1 SGHDT, CDR2 YYEEEE. This CDR3 comprises 14 residues. As DNA, the CDR3 is TGTGCCAGCAGCTACGGGACAGGGGGCAACGAGCAGTACTTC. Translating gives CASSYGTGGNEQYF.

V gene TRBV4-1 combines with J gene TRBJ2-7, with D tentatively TRBD1 (6 bases). Trimming pared 0 bases from V and 5 bases from J, leaving 23 bases between. Germline assignment: CDR1 MGHRA and CDR2 YSYEKL. The CDR3 loop spans 18 amino acids. The CDR3 loop is CASSQDPSVGGPGDEQYF. CDR3 coding DNA: TGCGCCAGCAGCCAAGACCCCTCCGTAGGGGGACCCGGGGACGAGCAGTACTTC.

This chain links TRBV13 with TRBJ2-1; weak D call: TRBD1 (6 bases). V was cut by 5 bases and J by 0 bases, with 17 bases left in between. This CDR3 comprises 17 residues. Germline V CDR1 and CDR2: PRHDT, FYEKMQ (reference sequence). The CDR3, as DNA: TGTGCCAGCAGCCCCGACAGGTCACAGAGCTCCTACAATGAGCAGTTCTTC. It encodes CASSPDRSQSSYNEQFF.

The J gene is TRBJ2-5, the V gene TRBV29-1, with 15 bases lining up with TRBD2. The CDR3 consists of 15 residues. In germline, CDR1 is SQVTM, CDR2 ANQGSEA. After removal of 6 bases from V and 5 bases from J, the junction contained 7 bases not matched to a gene. The CDR3, as DNA: TGCAGCGTCTGGACTAGCGGGGGGGCTTATGAGACCCAGTACTTC. Translation: CSVWTSGGAYETQYF.

J is TRBJ2-1 and V is TRBV5-4, with a weak D call TRBD2 (5 bases). The CDR3 covers 15 residues. Germline loops: CDR1 SGHNT, CDR2 YYREEE (reference sequence). Between the trimmed V and J ends, which lost 4 bases and 6 bases, there was a span of 17 bases. Here the CDR3 DNA reads TGTGCCAGCAGCCCGGAGGCGGCGGATCGCAATGAGCAGTTCTTC. This sequence encodes CASSPEAADRNEQFF.

As concerns this clone: In the same sample, other DNA sequences code for this CDR3. The chain combines TRBV6-1 with TRBJ2-7, with 8 bases fitting TRBD2. CDR1 and CDR2 from the germline V gene are MNHNS and SASEGT. This CDR3 region has 14 residues. V gave up 1 base and J gave up 3 bases; unmatched junction bases: 2. The CDR3 DNA reads as TGTGCCAGCAGTGAAGGGAGCGGGGGCTACGAGCAGTACTTC. It translates to CASSEGSGGYEQYF.

V is TRBV5-6 and J is TRBJ2-5; TRBD2 matches 14 bases. The CDR3 has 18 residues. The V gene end was trimmed by 6 bases and the J gene end by 4 bases; junction bases not matched to a gene: 14. CDR1 is SGHDT and CDR2 is YYEEEE in the germline V gene. In nucleotides, the CDR3 is TGTGCCAGCACCGAGACTAGCGGGGGGGCGGCGAACGGAGAGACCCAGTACTTC. Its protein is CASTETSGGAANGETQYF. Complete variable domain (other parts from reference TRBV5-6 and TRBJ2-5): DAGVTQSPTHLIKTRGQQVTLRCSPKSGHDTVSWYQQALGQGPQFIFQYYEEEERQRGNFPDRFSGHQFPNYSSELNVNALLLGDSALYLCASTETSGGAANGETQYFGPGTRLLVL.

There are a few counts of this clone. This sequence joins TRBV7-9 and TRBJ2-1; D is undetermined. Looked up from germline, CDR1 is SEHNR and CDR2 is FQNEAQ (reference sequence). This CDR3 contains 15 residues. Trimming pared 1 base from V and 8 bases from J, leaving 15 bases between. The CDR3 region is CASSLVGRPNDEQFF. CDR3 DNA: TGTGCCAGCAGCTTAGTGGGTAGGCCCAACGATGAGCAGTTCTTC.